One sample yielded the 18 T cell receptor beta chains listed below, sequenced in a study of blood T cells in healthy people across ages. The authors ran a second PCR of roughly 6 to 12 cycles using a sample-barcoded 5' primer and a J-beta primer mix. TCRdb re-called the 5' RACE reads through MiXCR, storing one row per CDR3 protein. This table holds some 1.5 million distinct CDR3 sequences, roughly 27% found once. The sequenced sample consisted of blood. The receptors here all came from a woman aged 30 to 39 in good health.

The rearrangement uses TRBV5-1 and TRBJ2-1; 8 bases align to TRBD2. V was pared by 0 bases and J by 6 bases, with 8 bases of the junction left unmatched. The CDR3 spans 16 residues. CDR1 is SGHRS and CDR2 is YFSETQ in the germline V gene. The CDR3 DNA follows: TGCGCCAGCAGCTTGGGGCGAGCGGGAGTGGGCAATGAGCAGTTCTTC. Its protein product is CASSLGRAGVGNEQFF.

This clonotype was observed a handful of times. The chain couples TRBV7-9 to TRBJ1-6; a possible D gene is TRBD1 (6 bases). Trimming took 6 bases from V and 7 from J, leaving 19 bases between them. This CDR3 has 16 residues. Germline lookup yields CDR1 SEHNR and CDR2 FQNEAQ (reference sequence). This CDR3 reads CASRLNRQGRNSPLHF. In DNA, the CDR3 is TGTGCCAGCAGGCTTAATCGCCAGGGGAGGAATTCACCCCTCCACTTT.

The J gene is TRBJ2-7, the V gene TRBV21-1; no DNA check was done on the table's D call, TRBD2. TRBV21-1 is labeled a pseudogene. The CDR3 runs 13 residues. The DNA for the CDR3 is TGTGCCAGCAGGTGGAGGTCCTCCTACGAGCAGTACTTC. Amino acids: CASRWRSSYEQYF.

The genes are TRBV29-1 and TRBJ2-4; D may be TRBD1 (6 bases). The end of the DNA is better explained by TRBJ2-7, so the J call may be wrong. The V gene's germline CDR1 is SQVTM and CDR2 ANQGSEA. The CDR3 sequence is 12 residues long. The CDR3 here is CSAEGHTYEQYF. The DNA for the CDR3 is TGCAGCGCTGAGGGACATACCTACGAGCAGTACTTC.

The rearrangement uses TRBV9 and TRBJ2-1; possible D gene TRBD2, 6 bases. Germline-derived CDR1 and CDR2 are SGDLS and YYNGEE. Trimming shortened V by 3 bases and J by 0 bases, and 13 bases separated the two germline ends. The CDR3 has 16 amino acids. The CDR3 here is CASSARDSSSYNEQFF. The CDR3 DNA is TGTGCCAGCAGCGCACGGGACTCCAGCTCCTACAATGAGCAGTTCTTC.

This clonotype was seen many times. The chain combines TRBV7-6 with TRBJ1-4, with unresolved D. The CDR3 is 15 residues long. Germline loops: CDR1 SGHVS, CDR2 FNYEAQ. Trimming cost V 1 base and J 8 bases, with 14 bases left between them. CDR3 nucleotides: TGTGCCAGCAGCTTAGAGCAGGCTACGGGGGAAAAACTGTTTTTT. Its translation: CASSLEQATGEKLFF. The full variable domain, completed using reference TRBV7-6 and TRBJ1-4, is GAGVSQSPRYKVTKRGQDVALRCDPISGHVSLYWYRQALGQGPEFLTYFNYEAQQDKSGLPNDRFSAERPEGSISTLTIQRTEQRDSAMYRCASSLEQATGEKLFFGSGTQLSVL.

V gene TRBV20-1 combines with J gene TRBJ2-5; D remains ambiguous. The CDR3 runs 14 residues. Germline V gene data show CDR1 as DFQATT and CDR2 as SNEGSKA (reference sequence). The V gene lost 0 bases and the J gene lost 5 bases, with 13 bases spanning the gap. The CDR3 loop is CSARDPSGLETQYF. CDR3 coding DNA: TGCAGTGCTAGAGATCCCTCAGGTCTGGAGACCCAGTACTTC.

This clonotype occurred a few times. The chain joins TRBV20-1 to TRBJ2-7; 8 bases are a match to TRBD2. CDR1 DFQATT and CDR2 SNEGSKA come from the germline V gene (reference sequence). The CDR3 runs to 14 residues. V was clipped by 0 bases and J by 3 bases; unmatched bases: 4. DNA of the CDR3: TGCAGTGCTAGAGATAGCGGGAACCGCTACGAGCAGTACTTC. This encodes CSARDSGNRYEQYF.

V and J are TRBV12-3 or TRBV12-4 and TRBJ2-1; TRBD2 agrees at 9 bases. The CDR3 is made up of 16 amino acids. Trimming at V came to 6 bases and at J to 3 bases, leaving 9 bases not matched to a gene. Here the CDR3 reads CASRPVAGVNYNEQFF. The CDR3 coding sequence is TGTGCCAGCAGGCCCGTAGCGGGAGTGAACTACAATGAGCAGTTCTTC.

This clonotype was seen only a few times. Mismatch with germline at one junction end may stem from a read error. The chain recombines TRBV7-6 with TRBJ2-1, with 7 bases lining up with TRBD2. The DNA end favors TRBJ2-7, so the J call may be wrong. The CDR3 is made up of 14 amino acids. Germline V lookup: CDR1 SGHVS, CDR2 FNYEAQ. CDR3 sequence (DNA): TGTGCCAGCAGCCTAGCGGTCTCCTACAATGAGCAGTACTTC. It specifies CASSLAVSYNEQYF.

This clonotype was detected ten times or more. This chain joins TRBV10-3 and TRBJ2-7; 9 nucleotides align to TRBD1. Germline lookup yields CDR1 ENHRY and CDR2 SYGVKD. This CDR3 comprises 13 residues. The V and J ends lost 6 bases and 4 bases, in that order; junction bases with no gene match: 4. DNA of the CDR3: TGTGCCATCAGCTCGGACAGGGGTTACGAGCAGTACTTC. This codes for CAISSDRGYEQYF.

This clonotype has a single count. The chain is built from TRBV15 and TRBJ2-6, with 9 bases that match TRBD2. The CDR3 is made up of 18 amino acids. V lost 0 bases and J lost 3; bases outside the gene matches: 6. Looked up from germline, CDR1 is LNHNV and CDR2 is YYDKDF (reference sequence). The CDR3, as DNA: TGTGCCACCAGCAGAGATCGCGGGAGGGATCGTGGGGCCAACGTCCTGACTTTC. Encoded protein: CATSRDRGRDRGANVLTF.

This clonotype was counted a few times. The gene calls are TRBV28 and TRBJ1-1; the match to TRBD1 covers 8 bases. Germline CDR1 reads MDHEN; CDR2 reads SYDVKM. CDR3 length: 12 amino acids. Trimming removed 8 bases from V and 6 bases from J; junction bases left unmatched: 5. As DNA, the CDR3 is TGTGCCAGCCGGACAGGGCAACCTGAAGCTTTCTTT. This codes for CASRTGQPEAFF.

This sequence joins TRBV12-3 or TRBV12-4 and TRBJ2-3; 7 bases fit TRBD1. This CDR3 region has 16 residues. V lost 4 bases and J lost 2; bases outside the gene matches: 9. CDR3 DNA sequence: TGTGCCAGCAGTTCTCGCCGGGACAGTTACACAGATACGCAGTATTTT. It specifies CASSSRRDSYTDTQYF.

The chain recombines TRBV11-2 with TRBJ2-1; D gene ambiguous. V was clipped by 11 bases and J by 5 bases, with 16 bases between them. Germline V lookup: CDR1 SGHAT, CDR2 FQNNGV. This CDR3 spans 13 amino acids. The CDR3 DNA follows: TGTGCCTCTGGCCCAAACCATAACAATGAGCAGTTCTTC. This gives the protein CASGPNHNNEQFF.

J is TRBJ1-2 and V is TRBV12-5; D is perhaps TRBD1 (6 bases). Trimming removed 5 bases at V and 2 bases at J, with 12 bases between. The CDR3 has 14 residues. Per germline, CDR1 LGHNT and CDR2 FRNRAP. The CDR3 region has the DNA TGTGCTAGTGGTCCAGCCGGGACAAACTATGGCTACACCTTC. It is translated as CASGPAGTNYGYTF.

The CDR3 bases are TGTGCCAGCAGCCAAAGTCTCCAGCGGGGGGAGGATACGCAGTATTTT. Its translation: CASSQSLQRGEDTQYF. The chain uses TRBV4-2 and TRBJ2-3; 9 bases match TRBD2. Germline V lookup: CDR1 LGHNA, CDR2 YNFKEQ. The CDR3 runs to 16 residues. Trimming at V came to 2 bases and at J to 6 bases, leaving 9 bases not matched to a gene.

This clonotype occurred many times. The CDR3 protein is CASRAGTNPYYEQYF. The CDR3 DNA sequence: TGTGCCAGCAGGGCCGGGACAAACCCTTACTACGAGCAGTACTTC. This chain links TRBV7-2 with TRBJ2-7; D might be TRBD1 (6 bases). Per germline, CDR1 SGHTA and CDR2 FQGNSA. The V and J ends lost 6 bases and 3 bases respectively, with 18 bases between them. The CDR3 spans 15 residues.